This TCR beta chain appears in the sequencing data of a study of cytomegalovirus exposure and HLA in healthy donors. Study background: The Caucasian-associated ancestry cluster contained 75% to 85% of the 300 to 400 genotyped donors. Findings of the study overall: TCR beta chains associated with HLA were, in a later analysis, more clonally expanded than equally common others. Prior analysis indicated that the majority of TCR beta V segments exhibited productivity approximately 87% or approximately 30% of the time.

V dropped 5 bases and J dropped 0; count of bases not matched to a gene: 6. Germline V lookup: CDR1 MNHNY, CDR2 SVGAGI (reference sequence). This CDR3 region has 16 residues. This clone was seen a single time. Its target is not known. This PCR relied on a set of 60 Vbeta primers and 13 Jbeta primers. Clones were sequenced by immunoSEQ multiplex PCR, and TCRdb holds only the in-frame ones, with some missing. The table lists roughly 120,000 clones, about four fifths of them singletons. The receptor was derived from a woman aged 18-29 years in good health and CMV-seropositive. The chain carries TRBV6-6 and TRBJ1-4; TRBD1 aligns across 7 bases. Sequenced sample: PBMCs. The CDR3 sequence: CASSPGQDPTNEKLFF. DNA of the CDR3: TGTGCCAGCAGTCCAGGACAGGACCCAACTAATGAAAAACTGTTTTTT.